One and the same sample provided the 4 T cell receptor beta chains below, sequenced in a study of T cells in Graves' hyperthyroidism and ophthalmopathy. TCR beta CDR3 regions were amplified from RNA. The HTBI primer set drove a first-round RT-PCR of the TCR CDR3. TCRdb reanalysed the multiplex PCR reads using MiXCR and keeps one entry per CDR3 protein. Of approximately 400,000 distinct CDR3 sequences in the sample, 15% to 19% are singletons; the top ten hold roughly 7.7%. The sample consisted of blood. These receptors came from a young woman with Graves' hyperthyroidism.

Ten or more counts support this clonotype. The CDR3 region has the DNA TGCAGCGTTGGACCTGACAGGGAGGAGGAAAAACTGTTTTTT. It codes for CSVGPDREEEKLFF. This sequence joins TRBV29-1 and TRBJ1-4, with TRBD1 matching over 7 bases. CDR3 length: 14 amino acids. Germline loops: CDR1 SQVTM, CDR2 ANQGSEA. The V and J ends lost 4 bases and 8 bases, in that order; junction bases with no gene match: 10.

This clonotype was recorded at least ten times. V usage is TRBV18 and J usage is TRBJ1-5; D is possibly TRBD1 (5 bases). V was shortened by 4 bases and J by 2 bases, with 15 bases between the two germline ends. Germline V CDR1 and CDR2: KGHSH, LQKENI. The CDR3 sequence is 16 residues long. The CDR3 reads CASSRQGREGNQPQHF. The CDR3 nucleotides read TGTGCCAGCTCACGGCAGGGACGAGAGGGCAATCAGCCCCAGCATTTT.

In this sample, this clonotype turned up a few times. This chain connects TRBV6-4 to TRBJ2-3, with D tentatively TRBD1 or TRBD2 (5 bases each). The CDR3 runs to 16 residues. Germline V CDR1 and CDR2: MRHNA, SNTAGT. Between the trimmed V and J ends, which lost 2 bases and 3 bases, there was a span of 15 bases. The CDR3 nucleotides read TGTGCCAGCAGTGACGGGACCCATTTAAAGACAGATACGCAGTATTTT. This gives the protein CASSDGTHLKTDTQYF.

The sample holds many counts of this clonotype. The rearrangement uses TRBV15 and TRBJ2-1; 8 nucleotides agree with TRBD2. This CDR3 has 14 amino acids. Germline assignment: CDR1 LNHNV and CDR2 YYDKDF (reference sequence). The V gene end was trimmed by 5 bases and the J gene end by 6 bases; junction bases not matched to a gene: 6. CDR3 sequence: CATSQAGDINEQFF. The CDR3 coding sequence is TGTGCCACCAGCCAAGCGGGGGATATCAATGAGCAGTTCTTC.